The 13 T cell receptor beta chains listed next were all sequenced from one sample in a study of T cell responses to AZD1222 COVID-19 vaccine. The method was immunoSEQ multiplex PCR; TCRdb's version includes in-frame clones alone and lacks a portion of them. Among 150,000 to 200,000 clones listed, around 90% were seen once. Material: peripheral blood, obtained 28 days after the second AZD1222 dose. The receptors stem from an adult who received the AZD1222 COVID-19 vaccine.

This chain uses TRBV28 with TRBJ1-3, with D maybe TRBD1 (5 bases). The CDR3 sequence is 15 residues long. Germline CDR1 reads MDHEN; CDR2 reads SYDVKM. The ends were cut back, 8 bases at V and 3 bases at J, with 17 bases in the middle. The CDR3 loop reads CASGTHEEIGNTIYF. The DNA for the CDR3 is TGTGCCAGCGGGACCCACGAAGAGATTGGAAACACCATATATTTT.

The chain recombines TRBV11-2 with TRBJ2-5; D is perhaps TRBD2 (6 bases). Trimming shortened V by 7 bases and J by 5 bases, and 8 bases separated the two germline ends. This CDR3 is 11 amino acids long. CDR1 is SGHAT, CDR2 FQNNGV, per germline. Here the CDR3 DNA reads TGTGCCAGCACCCGGGGGGAGACCCAGTACTTC. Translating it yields CASTRGETQYF.

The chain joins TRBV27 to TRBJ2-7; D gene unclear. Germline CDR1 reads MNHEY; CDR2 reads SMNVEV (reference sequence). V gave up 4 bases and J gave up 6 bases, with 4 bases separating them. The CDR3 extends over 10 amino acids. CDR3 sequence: CASSSGEQYF. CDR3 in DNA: TGTGCCAGCAGTTCAGGCGAGCAGTACTTC.

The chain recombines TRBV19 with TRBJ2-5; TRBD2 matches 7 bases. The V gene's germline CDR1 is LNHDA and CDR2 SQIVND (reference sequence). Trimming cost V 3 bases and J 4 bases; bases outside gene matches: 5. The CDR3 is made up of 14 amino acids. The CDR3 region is CASSMRGNGETQYF. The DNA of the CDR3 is TGTGCCAGTAGTATGCGGGGGAATGGAGAGACCCAGTACTTC.

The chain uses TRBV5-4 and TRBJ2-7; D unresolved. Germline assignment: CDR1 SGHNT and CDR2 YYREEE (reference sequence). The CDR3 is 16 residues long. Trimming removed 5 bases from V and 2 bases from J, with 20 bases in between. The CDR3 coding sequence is TGTGCCAGCAGTGCTTCGGTCTTAGGCCAACCCTACGAGCAGTACTTC. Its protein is CASSASVLGQPYEQYF.

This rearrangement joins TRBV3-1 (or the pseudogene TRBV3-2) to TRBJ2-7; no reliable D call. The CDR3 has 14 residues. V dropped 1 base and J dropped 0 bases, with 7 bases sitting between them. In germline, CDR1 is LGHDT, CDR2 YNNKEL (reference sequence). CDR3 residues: CASSQAGSSYEQYF. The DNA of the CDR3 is TGTGCCAGCAGCCAAGCCGGGTCCTCCTACGAGCAGTACTTC.

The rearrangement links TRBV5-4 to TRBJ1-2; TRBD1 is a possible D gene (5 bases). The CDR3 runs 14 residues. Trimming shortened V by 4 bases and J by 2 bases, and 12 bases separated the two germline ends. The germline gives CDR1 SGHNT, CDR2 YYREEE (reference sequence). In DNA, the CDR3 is TGTGCCAGCAGCCCACCCAGACAGAACTATGGCTACACCTTC. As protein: CASSPPRQNYGYTF.

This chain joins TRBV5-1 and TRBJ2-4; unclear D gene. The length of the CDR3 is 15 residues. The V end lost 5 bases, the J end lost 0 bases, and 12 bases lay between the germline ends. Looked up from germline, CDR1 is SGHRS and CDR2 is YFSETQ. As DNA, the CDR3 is TGCGCCAGCAGGTTAAATCCTCTAGCCAAAAACATTCAGTACTTC. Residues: CASRLNPLAKNIQYF.

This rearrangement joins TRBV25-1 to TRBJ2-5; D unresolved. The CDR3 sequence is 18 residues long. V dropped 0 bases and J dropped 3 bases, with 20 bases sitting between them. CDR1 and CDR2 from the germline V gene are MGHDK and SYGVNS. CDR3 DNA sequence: TGTGCCAGCAGTGAATATATTAGGGCTGGCAGAGTAAAAGAGACCCAGTACTTC. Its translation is CASSEYIRAGRVKETQYF.

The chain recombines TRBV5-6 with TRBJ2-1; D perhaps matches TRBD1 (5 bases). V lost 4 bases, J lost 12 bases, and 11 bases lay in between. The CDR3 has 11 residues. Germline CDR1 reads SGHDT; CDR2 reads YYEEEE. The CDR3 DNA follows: TGTGCCAGCAGCCAGGGTAAGGGGCAGTTCTTC. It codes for CASSQGKGQFF.

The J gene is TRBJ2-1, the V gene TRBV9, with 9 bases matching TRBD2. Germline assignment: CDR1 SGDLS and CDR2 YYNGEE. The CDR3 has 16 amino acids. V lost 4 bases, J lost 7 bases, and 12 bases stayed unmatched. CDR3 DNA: TGTGCCAGCAGCCCCGCCGGGACTAGCCCTACGAATGAGCAGTTCTTC. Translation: CASSPAGTSPTNEQFF.

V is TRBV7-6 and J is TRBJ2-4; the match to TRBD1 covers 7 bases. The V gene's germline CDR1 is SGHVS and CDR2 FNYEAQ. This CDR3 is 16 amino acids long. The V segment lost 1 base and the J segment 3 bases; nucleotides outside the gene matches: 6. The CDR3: CASSLEGGGGKNIQYF. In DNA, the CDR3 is TGTGCCAGCAGCTTAGAAGGGGGCGGTGGCAAAAACATTCAGTACTTC.

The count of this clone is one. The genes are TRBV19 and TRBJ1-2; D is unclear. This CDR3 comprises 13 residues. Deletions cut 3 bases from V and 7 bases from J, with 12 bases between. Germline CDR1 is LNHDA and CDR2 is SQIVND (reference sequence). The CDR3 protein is CASSMEGYGGYTF. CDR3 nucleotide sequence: TGTGCCAGTAGTATGGAAGGGTACGGTGGCTACACCTTC.